Following are 18 T cell receptor beta chains from one sample sequenced in a study of lymphopenia after photon versus proton radiotherapy. Only in-frame clones appear in the TCRdb table, and some are missing; sequencing was by immunoSEQ multiplex PCR. The sample holds more than 80,000 clones, about 86% seen once. Sequencing was performed on peripheral blood, taken from a patient treated with proton-based radiotherapy. These receptors were collected from a man in his 60s with pancreatic cancer.

This chain connects TRBV4-2 to TRBJ2-1; TRBD2 matches 11 bases. V lost 4 bases and J lost 6; bases outside the gene matches: 11. Germline V gene lookup returns CDR1 LGHNA and CDR2 YNFKEQ. The CDR3 totals 17 residues. This CDR3 is CASSRGLAGLLGNEQFF. The CDR3, as DNA: TGTGCCAGCAGCCGAGGACTAGCGGGCCTCCTTGGCAATGAGCAGTTCTTC.

This clone came up once. The chain combines TRBV30 with TRBJ2-7; 7 bases are shared with TRBD1. The length of the CDR3 is 13 residues. Germline V lookup: CDR1 GTSNPN, CDR2 SVGIG (reference sequence). Germline trimming cut 3 bases from V and 5 bases from J; bases unmatched to any gene: 7. CDR3 amino acids: CAWSEGASNEQYF. CDR3 coding DNA: TGTGCCTGGAGCGAGGGGGCGAGCAACGAGCAGTACTTC.

Turning to this clone: The identical CDR3 is also encoded by other nucleotide sequences in the sample. This chain joins TRBV19 and TRBJ2-3; the match to TRBD1 covers 8 bases. V shed 9 bases, J shed 0 bases, and the junction held 2 bases outside the gene matches. The CDR3 is 13 amino acids. The germline V gene encodes CDR1 LNHDA and CDR2 SQIVND (reference sequence). The DNA of the CDR3 is TGTGCCAGCCGGGACAGGAGCACAGATACGCAGTATTTT. It encodes CASRDRSTDTQYF.

In DNA, the CDR3 is TGTGCCAGCAGCTTGGGTGGGGCCGACCCCACCTACGAGCAGTACTTC. Protein product: CASSLGGADPTYEQYF. This chain connects TRBV7-2 to TRBJ2-7; D is perhaps TRBD1 (5 bases). This CDR3 spans 16 amino acids. The V gene's germline CDR1 is SGHTA and CDR2 FQGNSA. The germline V and J ends were trimmed by 3 bases and 2 bases, with 17 bases remaining between them.

This clone showed up just once. V gene TRBV19 combines with J gene TRBJ1-1; 9 positions match TRBD1. Germline V gives CDR1 LNHDA, CDR2 SQIVND (reference sequence). With V trimmed by 7 bases and J by 1 base, 7 bases remained unmatched. This CDR3 has 15 residues. CDR3 coding DNA: TGTGCCAGTATAACAGGGGGCTTGTGGAACACTGAAGCTTTCTTT. Its translation is CASITGGLWNTEAFF. The variable domain in full, with the rest retrieved from reference TRBV19 and TRBJ1-1, is DGGITQSPKYLFRKEGQNVTLSCEQNLNHDAMYWYRQDPGQGLRLIYYSQIVNDFQKGDIAEGYSVSREKKESFPLTVTSAQKNPTAFYLCASITGGLWNTEAFFGQGTRLTVV.

The CDR3 reads CASSLERRTQYF. The CDR3, as DNA: TGTGCCAGCAGCTTGGAGCGGAGGACGCAGTATTTT. The V gene is TRBV5-4, the J gene TRBJ2-3; D may be TRBD2 (5 bases). Looked up from germline, CDR1 is SGHNT and CDR2 is YYREEE (reference sequence). This CDR3 spans 12 amino acids. The V end was cut by 0 bases, the J end by 9 bases, with 8 bases between. The full variable domain, with the rest looked up from reference TRBV5-4 and TRBJ2-3, is ETGVTQSPTHLIKTRGQQVTLRCSSQSGHNTVSWYQQALGQGPQFIFQYYREEENGRGNFPPRFSGLQFPNYSSELNVNALELDDSALYLCASSLERRTQYFGPGTRLTVL.

The V and J genes are TRBV18 and TRBJ2-1; D remains unclear. The CDR3 spans 12 residues. Trimming removed 3 bases at V and 10 bases at J, with 10 bases between. CDR1 and CDR2 (germline): KGHSH, LQKENI. Here the CDR3 DNA reads TGTGCCAGCTCACCCCTCAATGACGAGCAGTTCTTC. This codes for CASSPLNDEQFF.

The chain joins TRBV28 to TRBJ2-2; 9 bases align to TRBD1. The CDR3 runs 19 residues. Trimming at V came to 3 bases and at J to 0 bases, leaving 11 bases not matched to a gene. The germline V gene encodes CDR1 MDHEN and CDR2 SYDVKM. DNA of the CDR3: TGTGCCAGCAGTTTCCTTTCCGGGACAGGGTCCGCGAACACCGGGGAGCTGTTTTTT. Its translation is CASSFLSGTGSANTGELFF.

The chain combines TRBV19 with TRBJ2-1; 11 positions agree with TRBD2. The CDR3 length is 15 residues. Germline V gene sequence: CDR1 LNHDA, CDR2 SQIVND (reference sequence). V trimming: 6 bases; J trimming: 8 bases; junction bases outside the gene matches: 9. The CDR3 DNA follows: TGTGCCAGTAGGGAGGTACTAGCGGGAGACCATGAGCAGTTCTTC. Residues: CASREVLAGDHEQFF.

The chain employs TRBV5-5 and TRBJ1-2; 9 bases fit TRBD1. Germline assignment: CDR1 SGHKS and CDR2 YYEKEE (reference sequence). The CDR3 consists of 15 residues. V lost 5 bases, J lost 4 bases, and 9 bases stayed unmatched. The CDR3 reads CASRTGQGNFYGYTF. DNA for the CDR3: TGTGCCAGCAGGACCGGACAGGGGAATTTCTATGGCTACACCTTC.

V is TRBV6-6 and J is TRBJ1-1, with 9 positions matching TRBD1. The germline V gene encodes CDR1 MNHNY and CDR2 SVGAGI (reference sequence). The ends lost 10 bases at V and 7 bases at J; junction bases unmatched: 13. This CDR3 contains 14 residues. As DNA, the CDR3 is TGTGCCACAGTCCCGGGACAGGGTAATATTGAAGCTTTCTTT. It codes for CATVPGQGNIEAFF.

The genes are TRBV4-1 and TRBJ2-1; 7 bases agree with TRBD2. Germline assignment: CDR1 MGHRA and CDR2 YSYEKL. This CDR3 is built from 13 residues. Unmatched junction bases numbered 3, after V lost 4 bases and J lost 6 bases. The CDR3 nucleotides read TGCGCCAGCAGCCTCGGGACTATCAATGAGCAGTTCTTC. This sequence encodes CASSLGTINEQFF.

The chain joins TRBV5-5 to TRBJ2-6; D remains unclear. The CDR3 runs 14 residues. Trimming pared 1 base from V and 0 bases from J, leaving 2 bases between. Germline assignment: CDR1 SGHKS and CDR2 YYEKEE (reference sequence). The CDR3 DNA reads as TGTGCCAGCAGCTTGAGCTCTGGGGCCAACGTCCTGACTTTC. Its translation is CASSLSSGANVLTF.

The rearrangement uses TRBV5-1 and TRBJ1-1; a weak D match, TRBD1 (6 bases). Germline V gene sequence: CDR1 SGHRS, CDR2 YFSETQ. The CDR3 has 15 amino acids. V was cut by 1 base and J by 0 bases, with 10 bases left in between. The CDR3 loop reads CASSLTGSLNTEAFF. The DNA of the CDR3 is TGCGCCAGCAGCTTGACAGGGAGTCTGAACACTGAAGCTTTCTTT.

The CDR3 sequence is CAISDPVGGTEAFF. In DNA form, the CDR3 reads TGTGCCATCAGTGACCCTGTGGGGGGAACTGAAGCTTTCTTT. The genes are TRBV10-3 and TRBJ1-1; a weak D match, TRBD1 (5 bases). CDR1 is ENHRY and CDR2 is SYGVKD in the germline V gene. V was shortened by 3 bases and J by 5 bases, with 13 bases between the two germline ends. The CDR3 totals 14 residues.

The V call is TRBV5-5, the J call TRBJ2-7; D unresolved. The V gene's germline CDR1 is SGHKS and CDR2 YYEKEE (reference sequence). The V end was cut by 0 bases, the J end by 1 base, with 11 bases between. CDR3 size: 15 residues. This chain's CDR3 is CASSLVVGNSYEQYF. The CDR3 region has the DNA TGTGCCAGCAGCTTGGTGGTGGGGAATTCCTACGAGCAGTACTTC. Together with reference TRBV5-5 and TRBJ2-7, the CDR3 gives the full variable domain: DAGVTQSPTHLIKTRGQQVTLRCSPISGHKSVSWYQQVLGQGPQFIFQYYEKEERGRGNFPDRFSARQFPNYSSELNVNALLLGDSALYLCASSLVVGNSYEQYFGPGTRLTVT.

The chain carries TRBV2 and TRBJ1-1; D gene unclear. This CDR3 is built from 14 residues. Trimming left V 6 bases short and J 5 bases short, with 16 bases between. The germline gives CDR1 SNHLY, CDR2 FYNNEI. CDR3 DNA: TGTGCCAGCAGCGCCGTGGGGTCGGGAACTGAAGCTTTCTTT. Translation: CASSAVGSGTEAFF. Full variable domain (missing parts from reference TRBV2 and TRBJ1-1): EPEVTQTPSHQVTQMGQEVILRCVPISNHLYFYWYRQILGQKVEFLVSFYNNEISEKSEIFDDQFSVERPDGSNFTLKIRSTKLEDSAMYFCASSAVGSGTEAFFGQGTRLTVV.

The chain carries TRBV7-2 and TRBJ2-5, with 13 bases identical to TRBD2. V was clipped by 5 bases and J by 5 bases; unmatched bases: 11. There are 17 residues in the CDR3. CDR1 SGHTA and CDR2 FQGNSA come from the germline V gene. The CDR3 nucleotides are TGTGCCAGCAGCCAGGGAACTAGCGGGAGGGGGAGGGAGACCCAGTACTTC. It translates to CASSQGTSGRGRETQYF.